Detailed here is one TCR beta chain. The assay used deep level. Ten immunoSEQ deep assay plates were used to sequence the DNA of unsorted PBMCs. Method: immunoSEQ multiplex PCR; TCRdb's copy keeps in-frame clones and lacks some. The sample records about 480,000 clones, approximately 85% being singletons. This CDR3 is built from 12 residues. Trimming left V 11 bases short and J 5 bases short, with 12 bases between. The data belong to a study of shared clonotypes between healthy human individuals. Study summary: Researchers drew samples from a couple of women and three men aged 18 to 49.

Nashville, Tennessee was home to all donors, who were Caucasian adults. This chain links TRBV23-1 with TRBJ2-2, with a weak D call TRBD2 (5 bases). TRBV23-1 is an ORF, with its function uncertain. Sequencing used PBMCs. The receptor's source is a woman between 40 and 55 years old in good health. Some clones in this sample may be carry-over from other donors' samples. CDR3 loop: CAGNKRTGELFF. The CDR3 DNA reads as TGCGCCGGAAACAAGCGGACCGGGGAGCTGTTTTTT.